This paragraph covers one TCR beta chain sequence. As handled by the study authors: The authors estimated nucleated cell counts from reference gene primer amplification. Assay used: immunoSEQ multiplex PCR; TCRdb lists only in-frame clones, some missing. V, J and clone size were drawn from that table, and D and trimming were deduced from the DNA. This repertoire shows a few hundred thousand clones, 80% to 90% found once; its top ten account for 0.7% to 1%. These data originate in a study of blood T cell repertoires in COVID-19. Study-wide context: PBMCs, B-cell-depleted T cells, or T cells were the source of the cDNA or gDNA that made up the material.

Losses at the gene ends were 6 bases for V and 4 bases for J; bases not matched to a gene: 6. This CDR3 comprises 16 residues. The germline V gene encodes CDR1 SGHTA and CDR2 FQGNSA. The material sequenced was peripheral blood. The TCR sequence derives from a young man with COVID-19, enrolled during active disease. The chain is built from TRBV7-2 and TRBJ2-3; 14 nucleotides match TRBD2. The CDR3 sequence is CASRWTSGGLADTQYF. The CDR3 coding sequence is TGTGCCAGCAGATGGACTAGCGGGGGGTTAGCAGATACGCAGTATTTT.